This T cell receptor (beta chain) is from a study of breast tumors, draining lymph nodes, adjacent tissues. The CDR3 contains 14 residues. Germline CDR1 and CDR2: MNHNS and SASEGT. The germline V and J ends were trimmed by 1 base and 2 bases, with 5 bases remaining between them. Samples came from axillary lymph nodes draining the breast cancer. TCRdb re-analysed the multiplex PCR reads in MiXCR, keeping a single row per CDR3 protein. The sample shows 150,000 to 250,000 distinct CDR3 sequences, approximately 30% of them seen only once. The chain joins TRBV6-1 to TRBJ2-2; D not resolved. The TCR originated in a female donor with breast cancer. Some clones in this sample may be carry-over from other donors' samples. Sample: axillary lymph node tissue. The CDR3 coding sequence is TGTGCCAGCAGTGAAGGGAGAAACACCGGGGAGCTGTTTTTT. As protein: CASSEGRNTGELFF.